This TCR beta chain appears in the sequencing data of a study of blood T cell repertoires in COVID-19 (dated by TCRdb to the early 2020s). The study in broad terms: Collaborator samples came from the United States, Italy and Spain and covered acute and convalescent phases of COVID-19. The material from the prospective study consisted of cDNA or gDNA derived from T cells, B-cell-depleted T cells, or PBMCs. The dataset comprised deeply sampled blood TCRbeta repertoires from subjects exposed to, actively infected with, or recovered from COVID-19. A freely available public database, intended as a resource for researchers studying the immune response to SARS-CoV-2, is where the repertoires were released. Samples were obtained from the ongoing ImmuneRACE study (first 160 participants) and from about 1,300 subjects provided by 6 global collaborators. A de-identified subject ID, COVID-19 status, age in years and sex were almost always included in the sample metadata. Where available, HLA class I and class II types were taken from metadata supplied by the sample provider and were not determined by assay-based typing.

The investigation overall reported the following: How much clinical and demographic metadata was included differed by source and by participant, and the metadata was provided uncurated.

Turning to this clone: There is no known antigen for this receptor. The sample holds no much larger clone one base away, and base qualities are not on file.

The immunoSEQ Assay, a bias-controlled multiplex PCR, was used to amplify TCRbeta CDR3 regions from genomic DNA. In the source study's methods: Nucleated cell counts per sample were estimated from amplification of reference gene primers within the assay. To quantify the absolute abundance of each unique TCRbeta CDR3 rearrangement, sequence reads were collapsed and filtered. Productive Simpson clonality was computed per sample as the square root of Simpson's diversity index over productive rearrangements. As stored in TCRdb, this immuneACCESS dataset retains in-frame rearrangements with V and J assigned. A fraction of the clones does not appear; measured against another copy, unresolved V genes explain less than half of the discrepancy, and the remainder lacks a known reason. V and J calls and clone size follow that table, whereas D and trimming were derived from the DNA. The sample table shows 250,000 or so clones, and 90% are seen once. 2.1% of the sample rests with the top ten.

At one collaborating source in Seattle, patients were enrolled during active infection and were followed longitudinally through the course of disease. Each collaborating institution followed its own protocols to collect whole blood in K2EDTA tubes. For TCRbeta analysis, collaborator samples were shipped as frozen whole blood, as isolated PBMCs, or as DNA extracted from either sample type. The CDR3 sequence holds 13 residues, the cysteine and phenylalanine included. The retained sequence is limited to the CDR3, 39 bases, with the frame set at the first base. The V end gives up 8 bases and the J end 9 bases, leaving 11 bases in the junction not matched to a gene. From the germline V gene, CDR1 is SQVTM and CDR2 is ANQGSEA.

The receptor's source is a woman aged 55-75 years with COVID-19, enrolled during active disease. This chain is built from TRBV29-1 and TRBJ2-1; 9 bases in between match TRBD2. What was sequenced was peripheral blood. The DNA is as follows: TGCAGCTCTCGGAGCGGGGGGCTGAGTGAGCAGTTCTTC. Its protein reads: CSSRSGGLSEQFF.